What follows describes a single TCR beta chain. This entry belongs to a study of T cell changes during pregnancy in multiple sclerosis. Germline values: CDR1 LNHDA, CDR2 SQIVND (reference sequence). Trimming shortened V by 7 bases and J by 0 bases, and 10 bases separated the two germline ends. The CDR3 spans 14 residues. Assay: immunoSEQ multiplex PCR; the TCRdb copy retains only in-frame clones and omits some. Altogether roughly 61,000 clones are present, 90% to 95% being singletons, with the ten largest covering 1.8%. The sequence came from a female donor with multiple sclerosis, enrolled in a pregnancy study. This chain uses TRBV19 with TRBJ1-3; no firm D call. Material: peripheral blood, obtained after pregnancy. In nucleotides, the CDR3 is TGTGCCAGTACCCTCGGGGACTCTGGAAACACCATATATTTT. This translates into CASTLGDSGNTIYF.